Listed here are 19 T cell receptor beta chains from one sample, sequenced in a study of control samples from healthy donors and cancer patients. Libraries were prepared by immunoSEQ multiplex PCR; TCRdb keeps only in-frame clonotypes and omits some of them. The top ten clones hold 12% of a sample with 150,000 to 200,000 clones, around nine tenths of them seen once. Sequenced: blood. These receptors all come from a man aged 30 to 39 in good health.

CDR3 region: CASSLGTANTEAFF. CDR3 bases: TGTGCCAGCAGTTTGGGGACAGCCAACACTGAAGCTTTCTTT. The chain employs TRBV6-5 and TRBJ1-1, with 7 bases identical to TRBD1. The CDR3 totals 14 residues. Germline V lookup: CDR1 MNHEY, CDR2 SVGAGI. V dropped 4 bases and J dropped 2; count of bases not matched to a gene: 4.

This CDR3 reads CASSLGGVTSGNTIYF. The CDR3, as DNA: TGTGCCAGCAGCTTGGGGGGGGTAACCTCTGGAAACACCATATATTTT. This sequence joins TRBV5-4 and TRBJ1-3, with D possibly matching TRBD1 (5 bases). V lost 0 bases and J lost 0, with 10 bases in between. The CDR3 is made up of 16 amino acids. Germline lookup yields CDR1 SGHNT and CDR2 YYREEE (reference sequence).

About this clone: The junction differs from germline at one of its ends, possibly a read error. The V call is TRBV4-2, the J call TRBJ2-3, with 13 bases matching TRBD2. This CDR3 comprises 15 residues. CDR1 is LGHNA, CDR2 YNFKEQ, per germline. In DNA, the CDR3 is TGTGCCAGCAACCAAGGACTAGCGGGGGCAGATACGCAGTATTTT. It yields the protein CASNQGLAGADTQYF.

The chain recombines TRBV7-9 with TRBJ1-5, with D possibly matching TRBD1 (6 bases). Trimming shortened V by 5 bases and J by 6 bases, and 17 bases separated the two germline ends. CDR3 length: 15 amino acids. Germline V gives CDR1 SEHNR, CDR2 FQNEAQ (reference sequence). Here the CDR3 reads CASSAEEGEGQPQHF. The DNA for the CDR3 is TGTGCCAGCAGCGCAGAGGAGGGGGAGGGTCAGCCCCAGCATTTT.

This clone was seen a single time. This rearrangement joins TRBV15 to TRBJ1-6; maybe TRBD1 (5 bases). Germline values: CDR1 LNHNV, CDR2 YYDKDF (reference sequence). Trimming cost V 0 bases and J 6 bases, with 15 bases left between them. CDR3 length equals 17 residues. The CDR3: CATSRESRGFTNSPLHF. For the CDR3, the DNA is TGTGCCACCAGCAGAGAGAGTCGGGGGTTCACTAATTCACCCCTCCACTTT.

This CDR3 is CASSPVGLLYEQYF. DNA for the CDR3: TGTGCCAGCAGTCCCGTCGGACTTCTATACGAGCAGTACTTC. The chain is built from TRBV6-2 or TRBV6-3 and TRBJ2-7; TRBD2 is a possible D gene (5 bases). The CDR3 sequence is 14 residues long. Trimming removed 5 bases at V and 4 bases at J, with 15 bases between. Germline V gene sequence: CDR1 MNHEY, CDR2 SVGEGT.

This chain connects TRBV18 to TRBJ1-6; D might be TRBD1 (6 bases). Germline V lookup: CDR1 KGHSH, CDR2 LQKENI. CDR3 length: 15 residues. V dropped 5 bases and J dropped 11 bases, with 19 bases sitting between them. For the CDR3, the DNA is TGTGCCAGCTCATCCACCGGGACACCAGACCCACCCCTCCACTTT. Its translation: CASSSTGTPDPPLHF. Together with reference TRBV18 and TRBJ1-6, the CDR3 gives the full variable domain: NAGVMQNPRHLVRRRGQEARLRCSPMKGHSHVYWYRQLPEEGLKFMVYLQKENIIDESGMPKERFSAEFPKEGPSILRIQQVVRGDSAAYFCASSSTGTPDPPLHFGNGTRLTVT.

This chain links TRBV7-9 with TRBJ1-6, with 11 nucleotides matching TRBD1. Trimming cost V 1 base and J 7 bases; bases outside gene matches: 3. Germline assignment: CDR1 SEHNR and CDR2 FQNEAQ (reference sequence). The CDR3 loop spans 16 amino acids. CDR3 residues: CASSLDRDRGNSPLHF. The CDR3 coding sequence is TGTGCCAGCAGCTTAGATCGGGACAGGGGGAATTCACCCCTCCACTTT.

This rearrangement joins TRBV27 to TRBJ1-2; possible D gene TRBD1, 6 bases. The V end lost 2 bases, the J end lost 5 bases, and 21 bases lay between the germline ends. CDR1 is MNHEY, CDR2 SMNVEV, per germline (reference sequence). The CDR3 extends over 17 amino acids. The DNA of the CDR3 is TGTGCCAGCAGTTTACCCGCAGAGGAGGGGGATCGGTATGGCTACACCTTC. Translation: CASSLPAEEGDRYGYTF.

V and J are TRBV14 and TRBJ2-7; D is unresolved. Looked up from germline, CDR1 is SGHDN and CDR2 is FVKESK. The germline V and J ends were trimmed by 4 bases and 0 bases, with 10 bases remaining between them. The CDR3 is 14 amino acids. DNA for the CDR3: TGTGCCAGCAGCCCCCCTCGATCCTCCTACGAGCAGTACTTC. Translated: CASSPPRSSYEQYF.

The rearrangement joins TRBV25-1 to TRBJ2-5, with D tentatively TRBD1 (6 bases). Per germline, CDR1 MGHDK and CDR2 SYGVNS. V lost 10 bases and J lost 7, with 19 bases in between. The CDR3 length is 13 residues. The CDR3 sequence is CATGVGARGTQYF. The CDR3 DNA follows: TGTGCCACCGGAGTAGGGGCCAGGGGGACCCAGTACTTC.

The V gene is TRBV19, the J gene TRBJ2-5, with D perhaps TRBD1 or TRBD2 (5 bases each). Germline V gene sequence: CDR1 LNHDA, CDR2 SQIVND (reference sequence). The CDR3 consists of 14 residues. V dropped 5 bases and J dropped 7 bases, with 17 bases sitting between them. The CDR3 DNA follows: TGTGCCAGTAGTGGGCAGGGCACGGGGTCGACCCAGTACTTC. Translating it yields CASSGQGTGSTQYF.

CDR3 amino acids: CASALLAGQADTQYF. Written as DNA, the CDR3 is TGCGCCAGCGCCCTCCTAGCGGGGCAAGCAGATACGCAGTATTTT. The V and J genes are TRBV5-1 and TRBJ2-3; 9 nucleotides agree with TRBD2. This CDR3 is 15 amino acids long. Per germline, CDR1 SGHRS and CDR2 YFSETQ. After removal of 7 bases from V and 4 bases from J, the junction contained 10 bases not matched to a gene. Full variable domain (missing parts from reference TRBV5-1 and TRBJ2-3): KAGVTQTPRYLIKTRGQQVTLSCSPISGHRSVSWYQQTPGQGLQFLFEYFSETQRNKGNFPGRFSGRQFSNSRSEMNVSTLELGDSALYLCASALLAGQADTQYFGPGTRLTVL.

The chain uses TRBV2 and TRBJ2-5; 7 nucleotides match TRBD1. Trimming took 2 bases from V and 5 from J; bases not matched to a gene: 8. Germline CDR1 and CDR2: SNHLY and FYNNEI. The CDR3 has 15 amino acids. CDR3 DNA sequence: TGTGCCAGCAGTGAACGTCCAGGGGGAGCGGAGACCCAGTACTTC. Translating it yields CASSERPGGAETQYF.

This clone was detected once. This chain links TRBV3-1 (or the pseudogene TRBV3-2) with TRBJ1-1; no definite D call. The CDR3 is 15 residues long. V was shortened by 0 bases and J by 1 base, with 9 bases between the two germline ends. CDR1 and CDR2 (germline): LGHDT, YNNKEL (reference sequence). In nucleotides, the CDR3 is TGTGCCAGCAGCCAAGACTGGGCATCGAACACTGAAGCTTTCTTT. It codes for CASSQDWASNTEAFF.

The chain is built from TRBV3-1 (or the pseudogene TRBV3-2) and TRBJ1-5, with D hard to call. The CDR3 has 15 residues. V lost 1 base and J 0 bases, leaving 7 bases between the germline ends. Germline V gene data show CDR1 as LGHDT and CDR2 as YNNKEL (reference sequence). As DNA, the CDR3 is TGTGCCAGCAGCCAAGGCTGGGATAGCAATCAGCCCCAGCATTTT. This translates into CASSQGWDSNQPQHF.

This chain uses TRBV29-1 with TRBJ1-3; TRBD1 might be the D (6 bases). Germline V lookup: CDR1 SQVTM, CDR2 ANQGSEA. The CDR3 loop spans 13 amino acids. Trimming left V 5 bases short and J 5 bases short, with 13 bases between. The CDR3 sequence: CSVSTGIRNTIYF. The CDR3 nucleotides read TGCAGCGTTTCAACAGGGATAAGAAACACCATATATTTT.

CDR3: CASRRRQETQYF. DNA of the CDR3: TGTGCCAGCAGGCGCCGGCAAGAGACCCAGTACTTC. V usage is TRBV12-3 or TRBV12-4 and J usage is TRBJ2-5; D uncertain. The V end lost 6 bases, the J end lost 2 bases, and 7 bases lay between the germline ends. The CDR3 loop spans 12 amino acids.

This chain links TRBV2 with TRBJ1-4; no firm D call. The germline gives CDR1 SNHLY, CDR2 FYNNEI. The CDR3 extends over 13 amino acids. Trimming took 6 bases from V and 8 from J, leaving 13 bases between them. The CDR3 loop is CASRPRVGEKLFF. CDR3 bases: TGTGCCAGCAGGCCACGGGTAGGCGAAAAACTGTTTTTT.